These 32 T cell receptor beta chains were sequenced from one sample in a study of OX40 agonist ivuxolimab in advanced cancers. Only in-frame clones appear in the TCRdb table, and some are missing; sequencing was by immunoSEQ multiplex PCR. The data hold tens of thousands of clones, with about 90% observed a single time. The sequences come from CD4+ or CD8+ T cells sorted from blood, collected in a trial of the OX40 agonist ivuxolimab. These receptors were collected from an adult with an advanced solid tumor such as melanoma, head and neck, liver or kidney cancer.

V usage is TRBV4-3 and J usage is TRBJ1-1; D remains unclear. V lost 3 bases and J lost 3, with 8 bases in between. The CDR3 covers 13 residues. Germline CDR1 and CDR2: LGHNA and YSLEER. The CDR3 sequence: CASSHTVHTEAFF. The CDR3 DNA reads TGCGCCAGCAGCCACACAGTCCACACTGAAGCTTTCTTT.

The chain uses TRBV27 and TRBJ2-7; perhaps D is TRBD1 or TRBD2 (6 bases each). CDR3 length: 14 amino acids. Germline CDR1 and CDR2: MNHEY and SMNVEV (reference sequence). V shed 2 bases and J shed 2 bases, with 10 bases lying between them. The CDR3, as DNA: TGTGCCAGCAGTTTAAGTCGGGGGCCCTACGAGCAGTACTTC. Its protein is CASSLSRGPYEQYF.

This clone was observed a single time. The chain uses TRBV5-5 and TRBJ2-1; 9 nucleotides align to TRBD2. J lost 6 bases, V lost 0 bases, and 4 bases had no gene match. The V gene's germline CDR1 is SGHKS and CDR2 YYEKEE (reference sequence). This CDR3 is built from 15 residues. The CDR3 region is CASSLDSGRINEQFF. CDR3 nucleotides: TGTGCCAGCAGCTTGGATAGCGGGAGAATCAATGAGCAGTTCTTC.

The chain has TRBV6-5 and TRBJ2-7, with D perhaps given as TRBD1 or TRBD2 (5 bases each). This CDR3 contains 13 residues. V was clipped by 5 bases and J by 6 bases, with 14 bases between them. Germline CDR1 reads MNHEY; CDR2 reads SVGAGI. The CDR3 nucleotides read TGTGCCAGCAGTCCGGGACCGGAGGTCGAGCAGTACTTC. It yields the protein CASSPGPEVEQYF.

The chain has TRBV25-1 and TRBJ1-1; 11 bases are a match to TRBD1. Trimming took 4 bases from V and 7 from J; bases not matched to a gene: 8. The V gene's germline CDR1 is MGHDK and CDR2 SYGVNS. The length of the CDR3 is 15 residues. The DNA for the CDR3 is TGTGCCAGCAGTGGGGACAGGGGGGCTGGTGATGAAGCTTTCTTT. It encodes CASSGDRGAGDEAFF.

The genes are TRBV7-9 and TRBJ2-1; 9 positions match TRBD1. Trimming took 4 bases from V and 3 from J; bases not matched to a gene: 13. The CDR3 runs 18 residues. The germline V gene encodes CDR1 SEHNR and CDR2 FQNEAQ (reference sequence). Written as DNA, the CDR3 is TGTGCCAGCAGCTCAACGGGCTCGGGGACAGGGCTCTACAATGAGCAGTTCTTC. Translated: CASSSTGSGTGLYNEQFF.

The rearrangement joins TRBV6-1 to TRBJ2-1, with TRBD1 matching over 7 bases. CDR1 is MNHNS and CDR2 is SASEGT in the germline V gene. The V gene end was trimmed by 5 bases and the J gene end by 0 bases; junction bases not matched to a gene: 1. The CDR3 covers 14 residues. The CDR3 coding sequence is TGTGCCAGCAGTAACAGGGGCTCCTACAATGAGCAGTTCTTC. This translates into CASSNRGSYNEQFF.

The rearrangement uses TRBV11-3 and TRBJ2-7, with TRBD2 matching over 8 bases. The CDR3 runs to 12 residues. V shed 8 bases and J 3 bases; nucleotides not matched to a gene: 3. CDR1 SGHNT and CDR2 YENEEA come from the germline V gene. In DNA, the CDR3 is TGTGCCAGCGGAGCGGGGGTCTACGAGCAGTACTTC. This encodes CASGAGVYEQYF.

This chain connects TRBV28 to TRBJ2-1; possibly TRBD1 or TRBD2 for D (5 bases each). The CDR3 totals 14 residues. Trimming took 2 bases from V and 5 from J, leaving 10 bases between them. The germline gives CDR1 MDHEN, CDR2 SYDVKM. CDR3 region: CASSLPGADNEQFF. The DNA for the CDR3 is TGTGCCAGCAGTTTACCCGGGGCGGACAATGAGCAGTTCTTC.

CDR3 region: CASSLVAASTDTQYF. The CDR3 nucleotides read TGTGCCAGCAGCTTAGTTGCGGCTAGCACAGATACGCAGTATTTT. The chain combines TRBV7-2 with TRBJ2-3; D uncertain. Germline CDR1 reads SGHTA; CDR2 reads FQGNSA. This CDR3 comprises 15 residues. V dropped 1 base and J dropped 0 bases, with 8 bases sitting between them. Together with reference TRBV7-2 and TRBJ2-3, the CDR3 gives the full variable domain: GAGVSQSPSNKVTEKGKDVELRCDPISGHTALYWYRQSLGQGLEFLIYFQGNSAPDKSGLPSDRFSAERTGGSVSTLTIQRTQQEDSAVYLCASSLVAASTDTQYFGPGTRLTVL.

The chain is built from TRBV27 and TRBJ1-1, with a weak D call TRBD1 (5 bases). CDR3 size: 13 residues. In germline, CDR1 is MNHEY, CDR2 SMNVEV (reference sequence). Trimming stripped 2 bases from V and 7 bases from J, with 11 bases between. CDR3 nucleotides: TGTGCCAGCAGTTTAATAGCGGGGGGTGAAGCTTTCTTT. The encoded protein is CASSLIAGGEAFF.

A word on this clone: Other DNA sequences in this specimen translate into the identical CDR3. The CDR3 bases are TGCAGTGCCCTACCCTACAATGAGCAGTTCTTC. This codes for CSALPYNEQFF. The chain employs TRBV20-1 and TRBJ2-1, with D unclear. CDR3 length: 11 residues. CDR1 is DFQATT, CDR2 SNEGSKA, per germline (reference sequence). The V end was cut by 6 bases, the J end by 2 bases, with 5 bases between.

The rearrangement links TRBV6-5 to TRBJ2-5, with D unclear. This CDR3 contains 16 residues. V was cut by 2 bases and J by 5 bases, with 18 bases left in between. Per the germline V gene, CDR1 is MNHEY and CDR2 is SVGAGI. CDR3 DNA: TGTGCCAGCAGTTACCTCGGTCAGCTACACGCGGAGACCCAGTACTTC. Translation gives CASSYLGQLHAETQYF.

The chain couples TRBV11-2 to TRBJ2-3; 7 bases line up with TRBD2. The germline V gene has CDR1 SGHAT and CDR2 FQNNGV. The V segment lost 3 bases and the J segment 6 bases; nucleotides outside the gene matches: 12. The CDR3 loop spans 16 amino acids. CDR3 loop: CASSFNGGSKLDTQYF. In DNA, the CDR3 is TGTGCCAGCAGCTTCAACGGCGGGAGCAAGTTGGATACGCAGTATTTT.

This clone was seen once. The rearrangement joins TRBV2 to TRBJ2-1, with a weak D call TRBD2 (6 bases). This CDR3 contains 21 residues. Per the germline V gene, CDR1 is SNHLY and CDR2 is FYNNEI. V was cut by 0 bases and J by 5 bases, with 29 bases left in between. The DNA of the CDR3 is TGTGCCAGCAGTGAAGCGCTTATGATGACCCTTAAGAGGGAGGTAGACAATGAGCAGTTCTTC. This gives the protein CASSEALMMTLKREVDNEQFF. Complete variable domain (other parts from reference TRBV2 and TRBJ2-1): EPEVTQTPSHQVTQMGQEVILRCVPISNHLYFYWYRQILGQKVEFLVSFYNNEISEKSEIFDDQFSVERPDGSNFTLKIRSTKLEDSAMYFCASSEALMMTLKREVDNEQFFGPGTRLTVL.

With respect to this clone: The sample carries other DNA sequences with the same CDR3. The chain joins TRBV5-4 to TRBJ2-5; D ambiguous. Per the germline V gene, CDR1 is SGHNT and CDR2 is YYREEE (reference sequence). Trimming pared 2 bases from V and 4 bases from J, leaving 3 bases between. The CDR3 consists of 11 residues. CDR3 DNA: TGTGCCAGCAGCTTTGGAGAGACCCAGTACTTC. Residues: CASSFGETQYF.

The chain carries TRBV6-1 and TRBJ1-5; D ambiguous. Trimming took 2 bases from V and 0 from J, leaving 8 bases between them. The CDR3 consists of 15 residues. Germline assignment: CDR1 MNHNS and CDR2 SASEGT. Written as DNA, the CDR3 is TGTGCCAGCAGTGAACTTGGGAGTAGCAATCAGCCCCAGCATTTT. It is translated as CASSELGSSNQPQHF.

V gene TRBV27 combines with J gene TRBJ1-2; D might be TRBD1 (6 bases). CDR1 and CDR2 (germline): MNHEY, SMNVEV (reference sequence). CDR3 size: 16 residues. V was cut by 6 bases and J by 5 bases, with 22 bases left in between. CDR3 protein: CASSFIPGGGEYGYTF. The CDR3 DNA follows: TGTGCCAGCAGCTTTATCCCCGGGGGGGGCGAATATGGCTACACCTTC.

The chain has TRBV28 and TRBJ1-5; a possible D gene is TRBD1 (5 bases). CDR1 is MDHEN, CDR2 SYDVKM, per germline. V was clipped by 5 bases and J by 4 bases, with 15 bases between them. The CDR3 is 15 amino acids. The CDR3 region is CASSPKGPGNQPQHF. CDR3 nucleotide sequence: TGTGCCAGCAGTCCAAAAGGGCCAGGGAATCAGCCCCAGCATTTT.

CDR3 sequence: CASSGGLAEAYEQYF. The CDR3 nucleotides read TGTGCCAGCAGCGGGGGACTAGCGGAGGCCTACGAGCAGTACTTC. The rearrangement uses TRBV7-6 and TRBJ2-7; TRBD2 aligns across 11 bases. CDR1 is SGHVS, CDR2 FNYEAQ, per germline. V gave up 5 bases and J gave up 2 bases; unmatched junction bases: 5. The CDR3 runs to 15 residues.

The chain recombines TRBV7-2 with TRBJ2-1, with TRBD2 matching over 9 bases. Germline CDR1 reads SGHTA; CDR2 reads FQGNSA. This CDR3 has 16 amino acids. Germline trimming cut 5 bases from V and 7 bases from J; bases unmatched to any gene: 12. This chain's CDR3 is CASSTPGLARRNEQFF. CDR3 bases: TGTGCCAGCAGCACACCGGGACTAGCCCGAAGGAATGAGCAGTTCTTC.

The chain couples TRBV28 to TRBJ2-7, with a tentative D call TRBD2 (6 bases). Germline assignment: CDR1 MDHEN and CDR2 SYDVKM. V was trimmed by 0 bases and J by 5 bases, leaving 17 bases between them. The CDR3 sequence is 16 residues long. CDR3 sequence: CASSLWGWGVKDEQYF. CDR3 DNA sequence: TGTGCCAGCAGTTTATGGGGCTGGGGGGTAAAGGACGAGCAGTACTTC.

The V gene is TRBV7-8, the J gene TRBJ1-2, with TRBD1 matching over 7 bases. This CDR3 has 16 amino acids. V trimming: 5 bases; J trimming: 2 bases; junction bases outside the gene matches: 11. Germline V gives CDR1 SGHVS, CDR2 FQNEAQ. The CDR3 region is CASSLDREGFNYGYTF. The CDR3 DNA is TGTGCCAGCAGCCTTGACAGGGAAGGATTCAACTATGGCTACACCTTC. The full variable domain, with the rest looked up from reference TRBV7-8 and TRBJ1-2, is GAGVSQSPRYKVAKRGQDVALRCDPISGHVSLFWYQQALGQGPEFLTYFQNEAQLDKSGLPSDRFFAERPEGSVSTLKIQRTQQEDSAVYLCASSLDREGFNYGYTFGSGTRLTVV.

The genes are TRBV6-1 and TRBJ2-1, with D perhaps being TRBD1 or TRBD2 (5 bases each). The CDR3 runs 13 residues. V was pared by 7 bases and J by 0 bases, with 7 bases between. Germline-derived CDR1 and CDR2 are MNHNS and SASEGT. CDR3 sequence: CASKGSSYNEQFF. The CDR3 region has the DNA TGTGCCAGCAAGGGGAGCTCCTACAATGAGCAGTTCTTC.

The chain uses TRBV6-5 and TRBJ2-1; 10 bases agree with TRBD1. The junction had 5 bases not matched to a gene; V was cut back by 5 bases and J by 4 bases. Per the germline V gene, CDR1 is MNHEY and CDR2 is SVGAGI. This CDR3 has 15 amino acids. CDR3 in DNA: TGTGCCAGCAGTACCGGGACAGGGGTATACAATGAGCAGTTCTTC. This codes for CASSTGTGVYNEQFF.

The chain joins TRBV4-2 to TRBJ2-1; 8 nucleotides align to TRBD2. Germline values: CDR1 LGHNA, CDR2 YNFKEQ. J lost 5 bases, V lost 0 bases, and 9 bases had no gene match. The CDR3 totals 17 residues. This CDR3 reads CASSQDLKREWHNEQFF. In DNA form, the CDR3 reads TGTGCCAGCAGCCAAGATCTTAAGCGGGAGTGGCACAATGAGCAGTTCTTC.

V is TRBV13 and J is TRBJ2-2, with TRBD2 identical over 15 bases. Per germline, CDR1 PRHDT and CDR2 FYEKMQ (reference sequence). V lost 5 bases to trimming and J lost 6 bases; unmatched junction nucleotides: 4. This CDR3 has 16 residues. CDR3 region: CASSRTSGRAPGELFF. The CDR3 coding sequence is TGTGCCAGCAGCCGGACTAGCGGGAGGGCCCCCGGGGAGCTGTTTTTT.

The chain joins TRBV4-3 to TRBJ1-6; maybe TRBD1 (5 bases). CDR1 is LGHNA, CDR2 YSLEER, per germline. The V gene lost 0 bases and the J gene lost 6 bases, with 15 bases spanning the gap. The CDR3 runs 17 residues. The chain's CDR3 is CASSQDRDRELNSPLHF. The CDR3 DNA reads TGCGCCAGCAGCCAAGACAGGGATCGAGAACTTAATTCACCCCTCCACTTT.

This clone was counted once. This rearrangement joins TRBV27 to TRBJ1-2; the D is unclear. The CDR3 is 13 amino acids. The germline V gene has CDR1 MNHEY and CDR2 SMNVEV (reference sequence). Trimming took off 3 bases at V and 1 base at J, with 6 bases between the two ends. The DNA of the CDR3 is TGTGCCAGCAGTTTCGGGGTTAACTATGGCTACACCTTC. Translating it yields CASSFGVNYGYTF.

The rearrangement links TRBV28 to TRBJ2-2; D uncertain. The CDR3 sequence is 17 residues long. Germline CDR1 is MDHEN and CDR2 is SYDVKM. V lost 8 bases to trimming and J lost 5 bases, with 24 bases between them. The CDR3 DNA follows: TGTGCCAGCGGCCCGGACGAACGTCGTCCAAAAACCGGGGAGCTGTTTTTT. Its protein product is CASGPDERRPKTGELFF.

The rearrangement links TRBV6-1 to TRBJ2-3; weak D call: TRBD1 (6 bases). The CDR3 is made up of 16 amino acids. In germline, CDR1 is MNHNS, CDR2 SASEGT. The V end lost 2 bases, the J end lost 3 bases, and 15 bases lay between the germline ends. The CDR3 coding sequence is TGTGCCAGCAGTGAAAAAGCCAGGGGATCGACAGATACGCAGTATTTT. Amino acids: CASSEKARGSTDTQYF.

The chain carries TRBV13 and TRBJ2-7; 9 nucleotides align to TRBD1. The CDR3 length is 17 residues. V gave up 0 bases and J gave up 3 bases; unmatched junction bases: 9. Germline CDR1 and CDR2: PRHDT and FYEKMQ (reference sequence). For the CDR3, the DNA is TGTGCCAGCAGCTTAGGCTTAAACAGGGGGCCTTTCTACGAGCAGTACTTC. Its protein is CASSLGLNRGPFYEQYF.